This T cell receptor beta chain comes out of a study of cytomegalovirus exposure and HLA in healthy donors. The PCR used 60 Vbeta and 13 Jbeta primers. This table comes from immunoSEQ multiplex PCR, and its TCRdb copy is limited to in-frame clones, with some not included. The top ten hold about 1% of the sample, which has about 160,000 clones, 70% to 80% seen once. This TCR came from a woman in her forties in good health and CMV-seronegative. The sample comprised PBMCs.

CDR3: CASTAGASSTDTQYF. The CDR3 bases are TGTGCCAGCACGGCGGGAGCATCTAGCACAGATACGCAGTATTTT. J is TRBJ2-3 and V is TRBV9, with TRBD2 identical over 7 bases. The CDR3 spans 15 residues. V dropped 6 bases and J dropped 0; count of bases not matched to a gene: 7. Germline CDR1 SGDLS, CDR2 YYNGEE.